This T cell receptor (beta chain) was captured by sequencing in a study of blood T cells in healthy people across ages. This clonotype has only a few counts. Trimming pared 2 bases from V and 1 base from J, leaving 14 bases between. The germline V gene has CDR1 DFQATT and CDR2 SNEGSKA (reference sequence). This CDR3 spans 15 amino acids. Using a J-beta primer mix together with a sample-barcoded 5' primer, a second PCR was run for about 6 to 12 cycles. One entry per CDR3 protein, called by TCRdb with MiXCR from the 5' RACE reads. Of about 780,000 distinct CDR3 sequences in the sample, approximately 67% are singletons; the top ten hold around 30%. Those donating, healthy Caucasian individuals from Russia, were aged about 6 to 90. At least 6 million PBMCs were isolated per sample.

This chain joins TRBV20-1 and TRBJ1-2; D possibly corresponds to TRBD1 (5 bases). The source is a man aged 25 to 40 in good health. Input material: blood. The DNA for the CDR3 is TGCAGTGCTAGACCCCCCGGGGGAAGTAACTATGGCTACACCTTC. Translating gives CSARPPGGSNYGYTF.